This passage covers 11 T cell receptor beta chains from one sample sequenced in a study of regulatory T cells in long-lasting Graves disease. The time point is: persistent/refractory GD, antithyroid drugs over 5 years with positive TRAb. Making the TCR library involved RNA that had been extracted from PBMCs. Construction of TCR beta libraries relied on iRepertoire HTBI primers and on Arm-PCR targeting CDR3 regions. TCRdb reprocessed the multiplex PCR reads via MiXCR and lists one record per CDR3 protein. The table includes fewer than 400,000 distinct CDR3 sequences, roughly a fifth detected once. The specimen was peripheral blood mononuclear cells (PBMCs), collected when the disease was refractory, from a patient treated with antithyroid drugs. Receptors were obtained from a female donor with Graves disease.

Ten or more counts support this clonotype. This rearrangement joins TRBV5-6 to TRBJ1-2; D gene uncertain. Trimming stripped 3 bases from V and 8 bases from J, with 8 bases between. Germline CDR1 is SGHDT and CDR2 is YYEEEE. CDR3 length equals 11 residues. CDR3 bases: TGTGCCAGCAGCTGGGCCTACGGCTACACCTTC. Protein product: CASSWAYGYTF.

The table lists this clonotype with a few counts. V gene TRBV20-1 combines with J gene TRBJ2-7, with 10 bases that match TRBD1. Germline V gene sequence: CDR1 DFQATT, CDR2 SNEGSKA (reference sequence). Losses at the gene ends were 5 bases for V and 4 bases for J; bases not matched to a gene: 8. The CDR3 spans 14 residues. The CDR3 DNA reads as TGCAGTGCTCCCGGGACAGGGGTACAGTACGAGCAGTACTTC. This translates into CSAPGTGVQYEQYF.

The table lists this clonotype with many counts. The V gene is TRBV28, the J gene TRBJ1-1; a possible D gene is TRBD1 (5 bases). Trimming shortened V by 5 bases and J by 6 bases, and 19 bases separated the two germline ends. CDR3 length equals 15 residues. CDR1 is MDHEN and CDR2 is SYDVKM in the germline V gene. The chain's CDR3 is CASSTLGDVNPEAFF. The CDR3, as DNA: TGTGCCAGCAGTACCCTGGGGGATGTAAACCCTGAAGCTTTCTTT.

The chain has TRBV20-1 and TRBJ2-4; the match to TRBD2 covers 11 bases. Germline V gene lookup returns CDR1 DFQATT and CDR2 SNEGSKA (reference sequence). This CDR3 comprises 17 residues. Germline trimming cut 2 bases from V and 0 bases from J; bases unmatched to any gene: 6. The CDR3 nucleotides read TGCAGTGCTAGATTGACTAGCGGGATACTAGCCAAAAACATTCAGTACTTC. It is translated as CSARLTSGILAKNIQYF.

This clonotype was seen at least ten times. The J gene is TRBJ1-2, the V gene TRBV15; tentatively, D is TRBD1 (5 bases). The CDR3 totals 16 residues. CDR1 and CDR2 from the germline V gene are LNHNV and YYDKDF (reference sequence). Deletions cut 1 base from V and 2 bases from J, with 14 bases between. The CDR3 nucleotides read TGTGCCACCAGCAGAGGACCGGGCAGGGCGAACTATGGCTACACCTTC. This sequence encodes CATSRGPGRANYGYTF.

This clonotype was seen a handful of times. The chain couples TRBV20-1 to TRBJ2-7; weak D call: TRBD2 (5 bases). Germline CDR1 DFQATT, CDR2 SNEGSKA (reference sequence). V lost 6 bases to trimming and J lost 3 bases, with 18 bases between them. The CDR3 runs 14 residues. DNA for the CDR3: TGCAGTGCGAGCGGCGGCGCCCATAACTACGAGCAGTACTTC. Its translation: CSASGGAHNYEQYF.

This clonotype was seen many times. The J gene is TRBJ2-5, the V gene TRBV2; D may be TRBD2 (6 bases). V dropped 4 bases and J dropped 5 bases, with 11 bases sitting between them. CDR3 length: 13 amino acids. Germline V gene sequence: CDR1 SNHLY, CDR2 FYNNEI. This chain's CDR3 is CASSVAGHETQYF. The CDR3, as DNA: TGTGCCAGCAGTGTGGCGGGGCATGAGACCCAGTACTTC.

This clonotype came up a few times. The chain couples TRBV7-9 to TRBJ2-2, with D perhaps TRBD1 (5 bases). V lost 3 bases and J lost 4, with 15 bases in between. The CDR3 runs to 16 residues. Per the germline V gene, CDR1 is SEHNR and CDR2 is FQNEAQ (reference sequence). The chain's CDR3 is CASSFAQGWGTGELFF. In DNA form, the CDR3 reads TGTGCCAGCAGCTTTGCCCAGGGATGGGGCACCGGGGAGCTGTTTTTT. Complete variable domain (other parts from reference TRBV7-9 and TRBJ2-2): DTGVSQNPRHKITKRGQNVTFRCDPISEHNRLYWYRQTLGQGPEFLTYFQNEAQLEKSRLLSDRFSAERPKGSFSTLEIQRTEQGDSAMYLCASSFAQGWGTGELFFGEGSRLTVL.

This rearrangement joins TRBV5-1 to TRBJ1-2; perhaps TRBD1 as D (6 bases). The CDR3 has 16 amino acids. Germline CDR1 and CDR2: SGHRS and YFSETQ. V was cut by 0 bases and J by 2 bases, with 14 bases left in between. The CDR3 DNA reads as TGCGCCAGCAGCTTGGAGAGGCAGGGGTGGAACTATGGCTACACCTTC. Amino acid sequence: CASSLERQGWNYGYTF. The full variable domain, completed using reference TRBV5-1 and TRBJ1-2, is KAGVTQTPRYLIKTRGQQVTLSCSPISGHRSVSWYQQTPGQGLQFLFEYFSETQRNKGNFPGRFSGRQFSNSRSEMNVSTLELGDSALYLCASSLERQGWNYGYTFGSGTRLTVV.

This clonotype was observed many times. The J gene is TRBJ1-5, the V gene TRBV12-3 or TRBV12-4; D is ambiguous. CDR3 length equals 13 residues. The V end lost 5 bases, the J end lost 4 bases, and 9 bases lay between the germline ends. The CDR3 sequence is CASSHRENQPQHF. CDR3 nucleotide sequence: TGTGCCAGCAGTCATAGGGAGAATCAGCCCCAGCATTTT.

This clonotype was recorded a few times. The rearrangement joins TRBV7-2 to TRBJ2-2; D is unclear. The V and J ends lost 6 bases and 8 bases respectively, with 16 bases between them. This CDR3 is built from 14 residues. Germline values: CDR1 SGHTA, CDR2 FQGNSA. CDR3 bases: TGTGCCAGCAGGACAACTCCCGAACAGGGGGAGCTGTTTTTT. It translates to CASRTTPEQGELFF.